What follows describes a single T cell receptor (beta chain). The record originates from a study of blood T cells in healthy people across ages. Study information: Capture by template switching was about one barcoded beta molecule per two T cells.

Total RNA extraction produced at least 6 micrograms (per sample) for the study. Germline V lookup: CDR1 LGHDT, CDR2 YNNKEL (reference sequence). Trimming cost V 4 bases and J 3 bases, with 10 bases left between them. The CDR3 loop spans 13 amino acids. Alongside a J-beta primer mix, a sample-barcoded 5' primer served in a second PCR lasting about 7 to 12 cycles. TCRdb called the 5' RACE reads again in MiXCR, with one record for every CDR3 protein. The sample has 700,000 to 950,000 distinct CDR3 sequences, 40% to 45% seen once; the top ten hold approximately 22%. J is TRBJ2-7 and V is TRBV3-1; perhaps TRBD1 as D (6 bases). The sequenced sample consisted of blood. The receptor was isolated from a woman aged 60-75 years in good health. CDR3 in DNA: TGTGCCAGCAGCCGGACGGACAGCTACGAGCAGTACTTC. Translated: CASSRTDSYEQYF.